The rows below give T cell receptor beta chains drawn from one sample of a study of CD8+ T cells in alopecia areata. Measured with immunoSEQ multiplex PCR; TCRdb has only the in-frame clones, and not every one. The sample holds 10,000 to 15,000 clones, 68% seen once. Sequenced here: skin, sampled at week 4, from a patient treated with tofacitinib. These receptors came from a human donor with alopecia areata. Each CDR3 is given without its conserved first and last residue.

TRBJ2-7,TRBV11-2,ASSYHENYEQY
TRBJ2-3,TRBV13,ASSSTSEIGTDTQY
TRBJ1-6,TRBV7-2,ASSPQGRASSYNSPLH
TRBJ2-2,TRBV7-2,ASRLTSAGGELF
TRBJ2-3,TRBV5-1,ACSLAADTQY
TRBJ2-7,TRBV28,ASSLVFYEQY
TRBJ1-6,TRBV4-2,ASSQEEGGQGNYNSPLH
TRBJ1-5,TRBV5-1,ASSLAPVGGGQPQH
TRBJ1-4,TRBV29-1,SVEGGSGNEKLF
TRBJ2-5,TRBV18,ASSPQWRGGQETQY
TRBJ2-5,TRBV18,ASSARSGGQETQY
TRBJ1-6,TRBV27,ASSIRHNSPLH
TRBJ2-7,TRBV5-1,ASSGGGTEAYEQY
TRBJ1-1,TRBV5-8,ASSLKWDRGAEAF
TRBJ2-5,TRBV7-3,ASSLFPRTREETQY
TRBJ2-7,TRBV5-8,ASSPWRRADYEQY
TRBJ1-2,TRBV7-3,ASSQRYGYT
TRBJ1-5,TRBV5-1,ASTFLRTGTRSNQPQH
TRBJ2-6,TRBV5-1,ASSIGTTGANVLT
TRBJ1-2,TRBV4-1,ASSQDRAGGHGYT
TRBJ2-7,TRBV9,ASSPTGTAYEQY
TRBJ2-3,TRBV9,ASSPSTDTQY
TRBJ2-1,TRBV2,ASSEALAGSSYNEQF
TRBJ1-1,TRBV2,ASSVEGAKAF
TRBJ1-1,TRBV5-1,ASRVDGLNTEAF
TRBJ2-5,TRBV5-1,ASSGGLATETQY
TRBJ2-5,TRBV6-6,ASSFRREETQY
TRBJ2-7,TRBV2,ASSEGVTPYEQY
TRBJ1-5,TRBV6-1,ASSRTGTAPKTQH
TRBJ1-1,TRBV7-2,ASSPSGGTEAF
TRBJ2-4,TRBV7-8,ASSLGLAGLLAKNIQY
TRBJ2-2,TRBV5-4,ASSLGLGGASTGELF
TRBJ2-7,TRBV5-8,ASSLAPTGAGLAREQY
TRBJ2-7,TRBV5-4,ASSRDLTYEQY
TRBJ2-2,TRBV7-2,ASSLAGGVTGELF
TRBJ1-2,TRBV6-6,ASRDMGANYGYT
TRBJ1-1,TRBV7-2,ASSRTGNTEAF